These 32 T cell receptor beta chains were sequenced from one sample in a study of brain metastases from non-small cell lung cancer. The assay was immunoSEQ multiplex PCR, and TCRdb's table has in-frame clones only and misses some. The repertoire holds 5,800 or so clones, with 82% as singletons. The sequencing sample was made of primary lung tumor tissue. The receptor set was obtained from a donor over 35 with non-small cell lung cancer.

A few counts support this clone. The chain combines TRBV6-5 with TRBJ2-3, with TRBD2 matching 12 bases. The CDR3 totals 15 residues. J lost 3 bases, V lost 4 bases, and 2 bases had no gene match. In germline, CDR1 is MNHEY, CDR2 SVGAGI. This chain's CDR3 is CASSLGLAGTDTQYF. Written as DNA, the CDR3 is TGTGCCAGCAGTTTGGGACTAGCGGGTACAGATACGCAGTATTTT.

This chain links TRBV18 with TRBJ1-1; no firm D call. V was pared by 3 bases and J by 1 base, with 12 bases between. Germline V gives CDR1 KGHSH, CDR2 LQKENI. The CDR3 spans 15 residues. The CDR3 sequence is CASSPIQLENTEAFF. The CDR3 coding sequence is TGTGCCAGCTCACCCATTCAACTCGAGAACACTGAAGCTTTCTTT.

V usage is TRBV9 and J usage is TRBJ2-5; TRBD1 aligns across 7 bases. Trimming removed 3 bases from V and 5 bases from J; junction bases left unmatched: 7. CDR3 length: 14 residues. Germline-derived CDR1 and CDR2 are SGDLS and YYNGEE. In DNA form, the CDR3 reads TGTGCCAGCAGCGCCGGGACAGCTAGGGAGACCCAGTACTTC. This translates into CASSAGTARETQYF.

In DNA form, the CDR3 reads TGTGCCAGCCACGTAGGGAACACTGAAGCTTTCTTT. This gives the protein CASHVGNTEAFF. This sequence joins TRBV28 and TRBJ1-1; no clear D. Trimming left V 8 bases short and J 1 base short, with 8 bases between. There are 12 residues in the CDR3. Germline V gives CDR1 MDHEN, CDR2 SYDVKM.

The chain has TRBV9 and TRBJ1-3; D call uncertain. This CDR3 has 13 amino acids. Trimming took off 0 bases at V and 3 bases at J, with 4 bases between the two ends. The germline V gene has CDR1 SGDLS and CDR2 YYNGEE. CDR3 DNA: TGTGCCAGCAGCGTAGGCGATGGAAACACCATATATTTT. Translation: CASSVGDGNTIYF.

The table lists this clone with a few counts. The chain couples TRBV6-5 to TRBJ1-2; D gene ambiguous. Trimming cost V 0 bases and J 10 bases, with 15 bases left between them. This CDR3 has 14 residues. CDR1 is MNHEY, CDR2 SVGAGI, per germline. CDR3 protein: CASSYSSGLSFYTF. The CDR3 DNA follows: TGTGCCAGCAGTTACTCATCCGGGTTGAGCTTCTACACCTTC.

CDR3 sequence (DNA): TGTGCCAGCAGCCTCGGACAGCTCTCCTACGAGCAGTACTTC. Translated, it gives CASSLGQLSYEQYF. The chain employs TRBV2 and TRBJ2-7, with D possibly being TRBD1 (6 bases). The CDR3 totals 14 residues. V lost 6 bases and J 0 bases, leaving 12 bases between the germline ends. The germline V gene encodes CDR1 SNHLY and CDR2 FYNNEI.

V and J are TRBV6-1 and TRBJ2-1, with TRBD2 identical over 8 bases. With 2 bases clipped from V and 2 bases from J, the junction kept 5 bases outside the gene matches. The CDR3 totals 16 residues. The germline gives CDR1 MNHNS, CDR2 SASEGT. The CDR3 DNA follows: TGTGCCAGCAGTGAACGGGGCGGGGGGACCTACAATGAGCAGTTCTTC. This translates into CASSERGGGTYNEQFF.

In its sample, this clone was seen a few times. The chain has TRBV15 and TRBJ2-7, with a possible D match to TRBD1 (6 bases). The CDR3 is 12 residues long. The germline V gene has CDR1 LNHNV and CDR2 YYDKDF (reference sequence). V was trimmed by 5 bases and J by 1 base, leaving 6 bases between them. This CDR3 is CATSGQSYEQYF. CDR3 coding DNA: TGTGCCACCAGCGGACAGTCCTACGAGCAGTACTTC.

The chain combines TRBV19 with TRBJ1-2; D unclear. Looked up from germline, CDR1 is LNHDA and CDR2 is SQIVND (reference sequence). Trimming removed 3 bases at V and 0 bases at J, with 14 bases between. The CDR3 sequence is 16 residues long. The CDR3 spells CASSIETEPTNYGYTF. The CDR3 nucleotides are TGTGCCAGTAGTATCGAGACGGAACCAACTAACTATGGCTACACCTTC. Full variable domain (rest looked up from reference TRBV19 and TRBJ1-2): DGGITQSPKYLFRKEGQNVTLSCEQNLNHDAMYWYRQDPGQGLRLIYYSQIVNDFQKGDIAEGYSVSREKKESFPLTVTSAQKNPTAFYLCASSIETEPTNYGYTFGSGTRLTVV.

The rearrangement uses TRBV3-1 (or the pseudogene TRBV3-2) and TRBJ1-6, with 9 positions matching TRBD1. The CDR3 is made up of 18 amino acids. In germline, CDR1 is LGHDT, CDR2 YNNKEL (reference sequence). The V and J ends lost 4 bases and 7 bases, in that order; junction bases with no gene match: 14. The CDR3 region is CASSRWNPGTGLNSPLHF. The CDR3 DNA reads as TGTGCCAGCAGCCGCTGGAATCCTGGGACAGGGCTGAATTCACCCCTCCACTTT.

The V call is TRBV29-1, the J call TRBJ1-1; D is ambiguous. Germline V CDR1 and CDR2: SQVTM, ANQGSEA. V dropped 1 base and J dropped 10 bases, with 13 bases sitting between them. This CDR3 is built from 12 residues. The CDR3: CSVEVRALGAFF. CDR3 nucleotide sequence: TGCAGCGTTGAAGTAAGGGCCCTAGGAGCTTTCTTT.

This sequence joins TRBV6-5 and TRBJ2-4; tentative D call: TRBD2 (7 bases). The CDR3 loop spans 13 amino acids. Germline V lookup: CDR1 MNHEY, CDR2 SVGAGI. V was shortened by 9 bases and J by 3 bases, with 12 bases between the two germline ends. The CDR3 loop is CASREGVKNIQYF. CDR3 DNA: TGTGCCAGTAGGGAGGGGGTCAAAAACATTCAGTACTTC.

This clone was detected once. This chain connects TRBV6-5 to TRBJ1-2; D possibly corresponds to TRBD1 (6 bases). The V gene's germline CDR1 is MNHEY and CDR2 SVGAGI. Trimming took off 6 bases at V and 6 bases at J, with 11 bases between the two ends. The CDR3 length is 12 residues. CDR3: CASRGAVNGYTF. CDR3 sequence (DNA): TGTGCCAGCAGGGGGGCCGTTAATGGCTACACCTTC.

The chain employs TRBV7-9 and TRBJ2-1, with no clear D. The germline CDR1 and CDR2 sequences are SEHNR and FQNEAQ (reference sequence). Trimming shortened V by 4 bases and J by 8 bases, and 21 bases separated the two germline ends. This CDR3 contains 16 residues. In nucleotides, the CDR3 is TGTGCCAGCAGCTCCCTGTCGGGCTCCACACGGGATGAGCAGTTCTTC. Amino acids: CASSSLSGSTRDEQFF.

The chain is built from TRBV28 and TRBJ1-1; D is undetermined. V shed 2 bases and J shed 7 bases, with 5 bases lying between them. CDR3 length: 11 amino acids. CDR1 is MDHEN, CDR2 SYDVKM, per germline. The CDR3, as DNA: TGTGCCAGCAGTTTAGGGTTTGAAGCTTTCTTT. This codes for CASSLGFEAFF. Full variable domain (remainder filled in from reference TRBV28 and TRBJ1-1): DVKVTQSSRYLVKRTGEKVFLECVQDMDHENMFWYRQDPGLGLRLIYFSYDVKMKEKGDIPEGYSVSREKKERFSLILESASTNQTSMYLCASSLGFEAFFGQGTRLTVV.

A few counts support this clone. The chain employs TRBV5-6 and TRBJ2-3, with TRBD2 matching over 11 bases. This CDR3 contains 13 residues. The V segment lost 3 bases and the J segment 6 bases; nucleotides outside the gene matches: 0. CDR1 SGHDT and CDR2 YYEEEE come from the germline V gene. CDR3: CASSSSGGDTQYF. The CDR3 DNA reads TGTGCCAGCAGCTCTAGCGGGGGGGATACGCAGTATTTT.

The chain joins TRBV19 to TRBJ2-4; a weak D match, TRBD2 (6 bases). The CDR3 runs to 18 residues. V was trimmed by 5 bases and J by 0 bases, leaving 20 bases between them. Germline V gene lookup returns CDR1 LNHDA and CDR2 SQIVND (reference sequence). The CDR3 coding sequence is TGTGCCAGTAGTCGGGGGAAGAGGCAGGGACTAGCCAAAAACATTCAGTACTTC. The encoded protein is CASSRGKRQGLAKNIQYF.

The rearrangement uses TRBV10-1 and TRBJ2-1, with D possibly being TRBD1 or TRBD2 (5 bases each). The germline CDR1 and CDR2 sequences are WNHNN and SYGVQD (reference sequence). V was pared by 0 bases and J by 0 bases, with 9 bases between. This CDR3 is 16 amino acids long. The CDR3 protein is CASSESWGSSYNEQFF. The CDR3 nucleotides read TGCGCCAGCAGTGAGTCTTGGGGGAGCTCCTACAATGAGCAGTTCTTC.

As concerns this clone: One end of the junction does not line up with germline, which may come from a read error. The chain links TRBV7-6 to TRBJ2-7; no definite D call. The CDR3 is 12 residues long. CDR1 is SGHVS, CDR2 FNYEAQ, per germline. The CDR3 reads CASSDDIYKQYF. CDR3 nucleotide sequence: TGTGCCAGCAGCGACGACATCTACAAGCAGTACTTC.

The chain has TRBV6-2 or TRBV6-3 and TRBJ2-3; D is undetermined. This CDR3 has 11 residues. Germline V gene sequence: CDR1 MNHEY, CDR2 SVGEGT. Trimming took 6 bases from V and 4 from J, leaving 5 bases between them. The chain's CDR3 is CASSQADTQYF. The CDR3 DNA is TGTGCCAGCAGCCAGGCAGATACGCAGTATTTT.

The chain carries TRBV25-1 and TRBJ2-1; no clear D gene. V was shortened by 4 bases and J by 0 bases, with 19 bases between the two germline ends. This CDR3 is built from 18 residues. Germline values: CDR1 MGHDK, CDR2 SYGVNS. CDR3: CASSGQSPVRTSYNEQFF. Written as DNA, the CDR3 is TGTGCCAGCAGTGGTCAATCTCCGGTGAGGACCTCCTACAATGAGCAGTTCTTC.

This clone was counted only a few times. V and J are TRBV29-1 and TRBJ2-3; tentatively, D is TRBD1 (5 bases). The CDR3 consists of 14 residues. V dropped 6 bases and J dropped 2 bases, with 15 bases sitting between them. Germline assignment: CDR1 SQVTM and CDR2 ANQGSEA. The chain's CDR3 is CSVAGFPITDTQYF. The CDR3 DNA reads as TGCAGCGTGGCAGGGTTCCCCATCACAGATACGCAGTATTTT.

This rearrangement joins TRBV2 to TRBJ1-5; D possibly corresponds to TRBD1 (5 bases). The CDR3 covers 14 residues. CDR1 and CDR2 from the germline V gene are SNHLY and FYNNEI. Between the trimmed V and J ends, which lost 9 bases and 2 bases, there was a span of 14 bases. The DNA of the CDR3 is TGTGCCAGTACCTGGGGCGCGGGCAATCAGCCCCAGCATTTT. Its protein product is CASTWGAGNQPQHF.

The chain joins TRBV28 to TRBJ2-1, with 9 bases aligning to TRBD1. CDR3 length equals 15 residues. J gave up 7 bases and V 7 bases, and 11 bases lay outside the gene matches. Germline-derived CDR1 and CDR2 are MDHEN and SYDVKM. The DNA for the CDR3 is TGTGCCAGCACTATAACCGGGACAGGGTATAATGAGCAGTTCTTC. It is translated as CASTITGTGYNEQFF.

This clone has a handful of counts. The chain joins TRBV14 to TRBJ2-2, with D possibly TRBD1 on 6 matching bases. There are 14 residues in the CDR3. Germline lookup yields CDR1 SGHDN and CDR2 FVKESK. Trimming removed 1 base from V and 6 bases from J, with 9 bases in between. DNA of the CDR3: TGTGCCAGCAGCCAAGCGACAGGCGCCGGGGAGCTGTTTTTT. Protein product: CASSQATGAGELFF.

The chain recombines TRBV10-3 with TRBJ1-6, with 8 bases that match TRBD1. Germline CDR1 reads ENHRY; CDR2 reads SYGVKD. This CDR3 is 14 amino acids long. Trimming took 3 bases from V and 8 from J; bases not matched to a gene: 3. The DNA of the CDR3 is TGTGCCATCAGTGATCAGGGGGCTTATTCACCCCTCCACTTT. Translated: CAISDQGAYSPLHF.

The rearrangement links TRBV6-5 to TRBJ1-2, with D maybe TRBD1 (5 bases). The CDR3 is 14 residues long. The germline CDR1 and CDR2 sequences are MNHEY and SVGAGI. V was clipped by 4 bases and J by 2 bases, with 11 bases between them. DNA of the CDR3: TGTGCCAGCAGTTGGGGAGGGGCGAACTATGGCTACACCTTC. It codes for CASSWGGANYGYTF.

The rearrangement links TRBV28 to TRBJ2-1, with TRBD1 matching over 11 bases. Germline CDR1 is MDHEN and CDR2 is SYDVKM. The ends lost 5 bases at V and 5 bases at J; junction bases unmatched: 2. The CDR3 has 14 amino acids. The CDR3 region is CASSRTGGHNEQFF. The DNA for the CDR3 is TGTGCCAGCAGTCGGACAGGGGGCCACAATGAGCAGTTCTTC.

The rearrangement links TRBV7-8 to TRBJ2-1; 8 bases agree with TRBD1. The length of the CDR3 is 13 residues. Trimming at V came to 10 bases and at J to 4 bases, leaving 6 bases not matched to a gene. Germline lookup yields CDR1 SGHVS and CDR2 FQNEAQ. The CDR3 region is CATRQGMYNEQFF. The CDR3 DNA reads TGTGCCACCCGACAGGGGATGTACAATGAGCAGTTCTTC.

This chain connects TRBV24-1 to TRBJ2-3; maybe TRBD2 (5 bases). Germline CDR1 KGHDR, CDR2 SFDVKD. The CDR3 is 16 residues long. V was shortened by 3 bases and J by 2 bases, with 14 bases between the two germline ends. CDR3 residues: CATSDKLPGFTDTQYF. In nucleotides, the CDR3 is TGTGCCACCAGTGATAAGCTCCCGGGGTTCACAGATACGCAGTATTTT.

The genes are TRBV6-8 and TRBJ2-7; 8 bases line up with TRBD2. This CDR3 comprises 16 residues. With 2 bases clipped from V and 5 bases from J, the junction kept 11 bases outside the gene matches. The germline V gene has CDR1 MNHGY and CDR2 SAAAGT. CDR3: CASSYQLAAGVDEQYF. The CDR3 region has the DNA TGTGCCAGCAGTTACCAACTAGCAGCGGGGGTCGACGAGCAGTACTTC.